The 22 T cell receptor beta chains below come from one sample, sequenced in a study of shared clonotypes between healthy human individuals. The protocol was immunoSEQ multiplex PCR, while the TCRdb copy is restricted to in-frame clones and leaves out a portion. The data show roughly 850,000 clones, 90% to 97% seen once. Naivety among CD8 cells was defined by CD45RO negativity and positive CCR7 selection, thereby excluding terminally differentiated effector memory CD45RA+ cells. Material: naive CD8+ T cells sorted from blood. These receptors were taken from a young man in good health.

The V and J genes are TRBV9 and TRBJ2-7; 12 bases agree with TRBD1. Germline V gives CDR1 SGDLS, CDR2 YYNGEE. The CDR3 contains 15 residues. V trimming: 3 bases; J trimming: 7 bases; junction bases outside the gene matches: 8. The CDR3 DNA sequence: TGTGCCAGCAGCGGGCCGGGACAGGGGGCTGGTGAGCAGTACTTC. This translates into CASSGPGQGAGEQYF. The full variable domain, completed using reference TRBV9 and TRBJ2-7, is DSGVTQTPKHLITATGQRVTLRCSPRSGDLSVYWYQQSLDQGLQFLIQYYNGEERAKGNILERFSAQQFPDLHSELNLSSLELGDSALYFCASSGPGQGAGEQYFGPGTRLTVT.

This chain links TRBV27 with TRBJ1-2; D not certain. Between the trimmed V and J ends, which lost 0 bases and 8 bases, there was a span of 10 bases. The CDR3 has 13 residues. Germline CDR1 and CDR2: MNHEY and SMNVEV (reference sequence). This CDR3 reads CASSLSFSGGYTF. CDR3 DNA sequence: TGTGCCAGCAGTTTATCGTTCAGCGGGGGCTACACCTTC.

The J gene is TRBJ1-2, the V gene TRBV19; 9 nucleotides line up with TRBD1. The CDR3 has 13 residues. Germline lookup yields CDR1 LNHDA and CDR2 SQIVND (reference sequence). Unmatched junction bases numbered 3, after V lost 7 bases and J lost 3 bases. The CDR3 loop reads CASTGQGHYGYTF. CDR3 in DNA: TGTGCCAGTACGGGACAGGGCCACTATGGCTACACCTTC.

The J gene is TRBJ2-2, the V gene TRBV6-6, with D tentatively TRBD2 (6 bases). Trimming stripped 0 bases from V and 8 bases from J, with 16 bases between. The CDR3 contains 16 residues. Germline V gives CDR1 MNHNY, CDR2 SVGAGI (reference sequence). The CDR3 is CASSYSGPGVLGELFF. CDR3 sequence (DNA): TGTGCCAGCAGTTACTCGGGACCGGGGGTTCTTGGGGAGCTGTTTTTT.

J is TRBJ1-1 and V is TRBV28; D is unresolved. Between the trimmed V and J ends, which lost 7 bases and 5 bases, there was a span of 14 bases. The CDR3 extends over 13 amino acids. Germline CDR1 reads MDHEN; CDR2 reads SYDVKM. CDR3 protein: CASILEGRTEAFF. The CDR3 nucleotides read TGTGCCAGCATCTTGGAAGGGAGAACTGAAGCTTTCTTT. The full variable domain, completed using reference TRBV28 and TRBJ1-1, is DVKVTQSSRYLVKRTGEKVFLECVQDMDHENMFWYRQDPGLGLRLIYFSYDVKMKEKGDIPEGYSVSREKKERFSLILESASTNQTSMYLCASILEGRTEAFFGQGTRLTVV.

The chain has TRBV6-1 and TRBJ1-1; no firm D call. V lost 0 bases to trimming and J lost 8 bases, with 4 bases between them. CDR3 length: 11 residues. CDR1 and CDR2 (germline): MNHNS, SASEGT. CDR3 loop: CASSEAREAFF. The DNA of the CDR3 is TGTGCCAGCAGTGAAGCTAGAGAAGCTTTCTTT.

The gene calls are TRBV29-1 and TRBJ2-1, with D uncertain. The CDR3 spans 13 residues. V was trimmed by 1 base and J by 8 bases, leaving 12 bases between them. Germline CDR1 reads SQVTM; CDR2 reads ANQGSEA. The CDR3 sequence is CSVEVGYPYEQFF. In DNA, the CDR3 is TGCAGCGTTGAAGTGGGTTACCCTTATGAGCAGTTCTTC.

The genes are TRBV5-4 and TRBJ2-7; no definite D call. This CDR3 is 13 amino acids long. Germline V gene data show CDR1 as SGHNT and CDR2 as YYREEE (reference sequence). V dropped 1 base and J dropped 5 bases, with 10 bases sitting between them. Written as DNA, the CDR3 is TGTGCCAGCAGCTTGTACTCCGGCCACGAGCAGTACTTC. It translates to CASSLYSGHEQYF.

This chain uses TRBV5-4 with TRBJ2-1; 9 bases line up with TRBD2. Germline loops: CDR1 SGHNT, CDR2 YYREEE (reference sequence). Trimming cost V 6 bases and J 1 base; bases outside gene matches: 11. The CDR3 sequence is 17 residues long. CDR3 DNA: TGTGCCAGCACCCCAGGTGGGCTAGCGGGGTCCTACAATGAGCAGTTCTTC. Protein sequence: CASTPGGLAGSYNEQFF.

This chain uses TRBV4-2 with TRBJ2-7; no definite D call. Trimming left V 2 bases short and J 3 bases short, with 11 bases between. Per germline, CDR1 LGHNA and CDR2 YNFKEQ. This CDR3 has 14 amino acids. The CDR3 nucleotides read TGTGCCAGCAGCCAATTTGGGGAACGCTACGAGCAGTACTTC. Encoded protein: CASSQFGERYEQYF.

As concerns this clone: Distinct nucleotide sequences in the sample also encode this CDR3. The chain links TRBV11-3 to TRBJ2-1; 15 bases match TRBD2. Per germline, CDR1 SGHNT and CDR2 YENEEA. J lost 0 bases, V lost 3 bases, and 3 bases had no gene match. The CDR3 is made up of 18 amino acids. The CDR3 loop is CASSLGLAGGPSYNEQFF. CDR3 DNA sequence: TGTGCCAGCAGCTTGGGACTAGCGGGAGGTCCCTCCTACAATGAGCAGTTCTTC.

This chain uses TRBV6-5 with TRBJ1-5, with D possibly TRBD1 on 5 matching bases. Trimming left V 1 base short and J 6 bases short, with 13 bases between. The germline V gene has CDR1 MNHEY and CDR2 SVGAGI. There are 15 residues in the CDR3. The CDR3 region has the DNA TGTGCCAGCAGTTACTTCAAGGGGTCTACTCAGCCCCAGCATTTT. It codes for CASSYFKGSTQPQHF.

This sequence joins TRBV6-6 and TRBJ2-3; tentatively, D is TRBD1 (6 bases). Germline CDR1 MNHNY, CDR2 SVGAGI (reference sequence). The V gene lost 2 bases and the J gene lost 2 bases, with 11 bases spanning the gap. This CDR3 is built from 15 residues. CDR3 residues: CASSYRQAPTDTQYF. In DNA form, the CDR3 reads TGTGCCAGCAGTTACCGACAGGCCCCCACAGATACGCAGTATTTT.

The DNA of the CDR3 is TGTGCCAGCAGCTCGACAGGGGAAGACAATCAGCCCCAGCATTTT. Residues: CASSSTGEDNQPQHF. This chain connects TRBV7-9 to TRBJ1-5; TRBD1 matches 8 bases. Per the germline V gene, CDR1 is SEHNR and CDR2 is FQNEAQ (reference sequence). V shed 4 bases, J shed 3 bases, and the junction held 5 bases outside the gene matches. The CDR3 is 15 residues long.

The genes are TRBV7-9 and TRBJ1-1; D call uncertain. The germline gives CDR1 SEHNR, CDR2 FQNEAQ (reference sequence). The CDR3 is made up of 13 amino acids. Trimming cost V 2 bases and J 2 bases, with 6 bases left between them. For the CDR3, the DNA is TGTGCCAGCAGCTTATATTCAAACACTGAAGCTTTCTTT. Protein product: CASSLYSNTEAFF.

As to this clone: This sample includes further DNA sequences coding for the same CDR3. The CDR3 coding sequence is TGTGCCAGCAGTTTAACGGGGATTCAGCCCCAGCATTTT. This gives the protein CASSLTGIQPQHF. The chain joins TRBV27 to TRBJ1-5, with D hard to call. The CDR3 is 13 residues long. Trimming stripped 2 bases from V and 6 bases from J, with 8 bases between. Germline V gene data show CDR1 as MNHEY and CDR2 as SMNVEV (reference sequence).

For this clone: Other nucleotide sequences from this sample produce the same CDR3. This chain uses TRBV27 with TRBJ2-7; D is unresolved. Germline lookup yields CDR1 MNHEY and CDR2 SMNVEV (reference sequence). Between the trimmed V and J ends, which lost 2 bases and 2 bases, there was a span of 7 bases. The CDR3 consists of 13 residues. This CDR3 reads CASSLGQTYEQYF. In DNA, the CDR3 is TGTGCCAGCAGTTTAGGCCAGACCTACGAGCAGTACTTC.

The CDR3 DNA reads as TGTGCCAGCAGCTTTTTCCGGGACAGGGGAACCTACGAGCAGTACTTC. Residues: CASSFFRDRGTYEQYF. V and J are TRBV7-9 and TRBJ2-7, with 10 bases lining up with TRBD1. V lost 3 bases, J lost 2 bases, and 7 bases stayed unmatched. Germline values: CDR1 SEHNR, CDR2 FQNEAQ (reference sequence). CDR3 length: 16 residues.

The chain uses TRBV9 and TRBJ1-2; D gene unclear. Trimming pared 6 bases from V and 8 bases from J, leaving 8 bases between. The germline V gene has CDR1 SGDLS and CDR2 YYNGEE. This CDR3 comprises 10 residues. CDR3: CASKRIGYTF. The CDR3 DNA reads as TGTGCCAGCAAGAGGATAGGCTACACCTTC.

The chain joins TRBV30 to TRBJ1-2; D unclear. Per germline, CDR1 GTSNPN and CDR2 SVGIG (reference sequence). This CDR3 contains 13 residues. The V and J ends lost 4 bases and 2 bases respectively, with 11 bases between them. The CDR3 nucleotides are TGTGCCTGGAATTCGGACGGGAACTATGGCTACACCTTC. Translation: CAWNSDGNYGYTF.

This rearrangement joins TRBV5-1 to TRBJ2-1; 8 bases fit TRBD2. V was clipped by 4 bases and J by 0 bases; unmatched bases: 15. CDR1 and CDR2 (germline): SGHRS, YFSETQ. The CDR3 has 19 amino acids. The CDR3 spells CASSATAGATLASYNEQFF. As DNA, the CDR3 is TGCGCCAGCAGCGCCACAGCGGGAGCAACCCTCGCCTCCTACAATGAGCAGTTCTTC.

The rearrangement links TRBV25-1 to TRBJ1-5; D uncertain. This CDR3 region has 14 residues. The germline CDR1 and CDR2 sequences are MGHDK and SYGVNS. V was clipped by 1 base and J by 3 bases, with 7 bases between them. The CDR3 DNA is TGTGCCAGCAGTGAATTCGGGTCCAATCAGCCCCAGCATTTT. Protein product: CASSEFGSNQPQHF.